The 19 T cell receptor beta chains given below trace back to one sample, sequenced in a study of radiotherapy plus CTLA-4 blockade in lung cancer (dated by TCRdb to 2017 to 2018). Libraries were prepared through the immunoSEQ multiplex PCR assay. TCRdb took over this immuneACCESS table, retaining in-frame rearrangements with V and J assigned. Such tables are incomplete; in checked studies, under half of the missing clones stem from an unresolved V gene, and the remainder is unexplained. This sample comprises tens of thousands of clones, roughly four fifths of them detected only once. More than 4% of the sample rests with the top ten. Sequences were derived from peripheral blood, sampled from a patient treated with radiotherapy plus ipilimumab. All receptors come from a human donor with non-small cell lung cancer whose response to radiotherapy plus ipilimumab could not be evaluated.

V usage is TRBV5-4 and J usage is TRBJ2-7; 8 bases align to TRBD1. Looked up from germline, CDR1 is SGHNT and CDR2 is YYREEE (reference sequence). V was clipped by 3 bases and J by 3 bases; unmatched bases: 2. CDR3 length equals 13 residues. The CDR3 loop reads CASSSGQGYEQYF. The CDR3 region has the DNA TGTGCCAGCAGCTCCGGACAGGGCTACGAGCAGTACTTC. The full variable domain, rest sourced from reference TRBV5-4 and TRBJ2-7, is ETGVTQSPTHLIKTRGQQVTLRCSSQSGHNTVSWYQQALGQGPQFIFQYYREEENGRGNFPPRFSGLQFPNYSSELNVNALELDDSALYLCASSSGQGYEQYFGPGTRLTVT.

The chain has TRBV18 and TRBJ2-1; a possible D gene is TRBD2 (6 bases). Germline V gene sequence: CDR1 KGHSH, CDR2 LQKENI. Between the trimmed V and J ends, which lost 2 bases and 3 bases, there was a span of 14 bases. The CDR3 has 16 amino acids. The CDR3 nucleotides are TGTGCCAGCTCACCAAGTGTCGGGAGTGGCTACAATGAGCAGTTCTTC. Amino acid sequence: CASSPSVGSGYNEQFF.

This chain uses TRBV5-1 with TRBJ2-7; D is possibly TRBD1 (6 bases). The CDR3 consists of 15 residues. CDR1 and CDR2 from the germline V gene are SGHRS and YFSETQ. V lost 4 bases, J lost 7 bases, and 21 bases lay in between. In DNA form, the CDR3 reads TGCGCCAGCAGCCCTCGGACAGACTGGCCGGAAGAGCAGTACTTC. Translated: CASSPRTDWPEEQYF.

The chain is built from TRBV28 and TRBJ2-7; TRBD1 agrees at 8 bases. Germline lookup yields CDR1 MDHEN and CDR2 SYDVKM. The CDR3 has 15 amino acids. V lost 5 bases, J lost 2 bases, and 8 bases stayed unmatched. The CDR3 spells CASSEYADRAYEQYF. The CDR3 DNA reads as TGTGCCAGCAGTGAGTACGCGGACAGGGCCTACGAGCAGTACTTC.

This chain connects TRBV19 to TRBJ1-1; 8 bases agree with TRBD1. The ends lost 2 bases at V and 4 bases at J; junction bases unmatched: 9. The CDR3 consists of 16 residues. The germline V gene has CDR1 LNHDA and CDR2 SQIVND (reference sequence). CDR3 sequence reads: CASSIFTGGKSTEAFF. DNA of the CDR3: TGTGCCAGTAGTATATTTACAGGGGGAAAGAGCACTGAAGCTTTCTTT.

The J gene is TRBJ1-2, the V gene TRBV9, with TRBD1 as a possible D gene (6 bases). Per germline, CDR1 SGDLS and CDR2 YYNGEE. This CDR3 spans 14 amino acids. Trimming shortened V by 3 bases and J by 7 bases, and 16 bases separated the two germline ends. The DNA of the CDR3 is TGTGCCAGCAGCGGGGGGAACAGGGTCGGTGGCTACACCTTC. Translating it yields CASSGGNRVGGYTF.

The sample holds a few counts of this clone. Here the CDR3 DNA reads TGTGCCAGCAGCAAAGGGGGGTCAGGGGGTGGAGATACGCAGTATTTT. It encodes CASSKGGSGGGDTQYF. The V and J genes are TRBV28 and TRBJ2-3; the D gene is possibly TRBD1 (7 bases). Germline values: CDR1 MDHEN, CDR2 SYDVKM. The germline V and J ends were trimmed by 6 bases and 5 bases, with 21 bases remaining between them. The CDR3 extends over 16 amino acids.

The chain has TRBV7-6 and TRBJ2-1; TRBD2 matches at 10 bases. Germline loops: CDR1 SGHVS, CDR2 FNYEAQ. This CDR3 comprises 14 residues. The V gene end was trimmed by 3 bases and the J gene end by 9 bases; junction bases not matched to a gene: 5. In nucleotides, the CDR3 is TGTGCCAGCAGCTTCCCTAGCGGGAGCATTGAGCAGTTCTTC. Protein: CASSFPSGSIEQFF.

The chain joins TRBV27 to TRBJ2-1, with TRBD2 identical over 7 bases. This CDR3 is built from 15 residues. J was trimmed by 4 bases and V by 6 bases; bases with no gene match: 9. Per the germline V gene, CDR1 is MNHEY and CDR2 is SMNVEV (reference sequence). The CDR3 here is CASSLGLAEYNEQFF. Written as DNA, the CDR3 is TGTGCCAGCAGCCTGGGGCTAGCGGAGTACAATGAGCAGTTCTTC.

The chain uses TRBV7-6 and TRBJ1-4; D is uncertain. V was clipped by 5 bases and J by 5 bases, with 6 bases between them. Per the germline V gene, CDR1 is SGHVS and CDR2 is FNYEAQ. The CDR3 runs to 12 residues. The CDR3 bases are TGTGCCAGCAGCGGCAGAAATGAAAAACTGTTTTTT. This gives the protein CASSGRNEKLFF.

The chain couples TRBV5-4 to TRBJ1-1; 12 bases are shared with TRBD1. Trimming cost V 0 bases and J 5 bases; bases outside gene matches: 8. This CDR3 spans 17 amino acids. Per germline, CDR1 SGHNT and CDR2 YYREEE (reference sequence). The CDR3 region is CASSLARDRGRGTEAFF. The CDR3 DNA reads TGTGCCAGCAGCTTGGCCAGGGACAGGGGGCGCGGGACTGAAGCTTTCTTT.

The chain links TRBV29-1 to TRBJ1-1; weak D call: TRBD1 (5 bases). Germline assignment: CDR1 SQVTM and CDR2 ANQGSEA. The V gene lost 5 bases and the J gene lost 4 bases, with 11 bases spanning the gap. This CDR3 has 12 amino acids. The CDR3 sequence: CSVMQGSTEAFF. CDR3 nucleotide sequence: TGCAGCGTTATGCAGGGCTCCACTGAAGCTTTCTTT.

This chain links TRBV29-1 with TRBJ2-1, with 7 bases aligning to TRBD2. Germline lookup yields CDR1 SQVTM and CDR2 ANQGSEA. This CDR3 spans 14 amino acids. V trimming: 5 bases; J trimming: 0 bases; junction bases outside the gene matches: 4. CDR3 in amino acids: CSVLGGSSYNEQFF. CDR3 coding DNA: TGCAGCGTTCTCGGGGGGAGCTCCTACAATGAGCAGTTCTTC.

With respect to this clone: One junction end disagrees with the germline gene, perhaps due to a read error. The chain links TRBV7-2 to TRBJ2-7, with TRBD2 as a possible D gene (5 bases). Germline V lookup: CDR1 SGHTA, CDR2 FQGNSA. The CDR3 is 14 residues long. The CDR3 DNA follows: TGTGCCAGCAGCCTCACGGCGGGCTCCTACGAGCAATACTTC. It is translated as CASSLTAGSYEQYF.

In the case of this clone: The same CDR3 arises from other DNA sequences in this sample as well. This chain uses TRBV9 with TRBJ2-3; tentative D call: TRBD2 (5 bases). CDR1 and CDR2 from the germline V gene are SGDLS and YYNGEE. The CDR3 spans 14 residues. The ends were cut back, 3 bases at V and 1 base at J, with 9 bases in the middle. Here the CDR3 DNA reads TGTGCCAGCAGCGGGGCGGGTGGCACAGATACGCAGTATTTT. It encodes CASSGAGGTDTQYF.

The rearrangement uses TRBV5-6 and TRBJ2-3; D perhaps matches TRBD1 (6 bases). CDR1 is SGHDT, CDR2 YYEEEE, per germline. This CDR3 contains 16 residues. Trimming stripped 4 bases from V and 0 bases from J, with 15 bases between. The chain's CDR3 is CASSSRRTASTDTQYF. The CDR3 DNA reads TGTGCCAGCAGCAGCCGAAGGACAGCTAGCACAGATACGCAGTATTTT.

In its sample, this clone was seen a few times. CDR3 sequence (DNA): TGTGCCTGGACCGGGACTAGAACCTCAGATACGCAGTATTTT. The encoded protein is CAWTGTRTSDTQYF. This sequence joins TRBV30 and TRBJ2-3, with 8 bases matching TRBD2. V was clipped by 4 bases and J by 4 bases; unmatched bases: 7. Germline assignment: CDR1 GTSNPN and CDR2 SVGIG (reference sequence). The CDR3 has 14 amino acids.

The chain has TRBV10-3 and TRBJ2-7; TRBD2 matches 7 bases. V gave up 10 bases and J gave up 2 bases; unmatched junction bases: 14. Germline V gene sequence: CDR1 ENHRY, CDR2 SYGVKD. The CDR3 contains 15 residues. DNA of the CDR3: TGTGCCACGTTGGAACGGCTAGCGGATGCCTACGAGCAGTACTTC. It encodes CATLERLADAYEQYF.

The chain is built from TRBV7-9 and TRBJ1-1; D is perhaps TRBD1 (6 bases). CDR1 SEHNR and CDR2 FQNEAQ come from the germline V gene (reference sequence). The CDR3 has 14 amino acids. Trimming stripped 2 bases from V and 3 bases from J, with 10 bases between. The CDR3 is CASSLTGIDTEAFF. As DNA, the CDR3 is TGTGCCAGCAGCTTAACAGGGATAGACACTGAAGCTTTCTTT.